What follows is one T cell receptor (beta chain) and its context. Vbeta (60) and Jbeta (13) primers were used in the PCR. Method: immunoSEQ multiplex PCR; TCRdb's copy keeps in-frame clones and lacks some. The sample records under 200,000 clones, around 62% being singletons. This sample was taken from a study of cytomegalovirus exposure and HLA in healthy donors. Germline CDR1 SNHLY, CDR2 FYNNEI. The V end lost 2 bases, the J end lost 1 base, and 9 bases lay between the germline ends. This CDR3 has 15 amino acids. The J gene is TRBJ1-5, the V gene TRBV2; TRBD1 is a possible D gene (5 bases). The origin of this receptor is a man aged 35 to 55 in good health and CMV-seronegative. The sequencing sample was made of PBMCs. The CDR3 DNA sequence: TGTGCCAGCAGTGAACGTGGGGCGAGCAATCAGCCCCAGCATTTT. It codes for CASSERGASNQPQHF.